The present T cell receptor beta chain was sequenced within a study of siplizumab effects on memory and regulatory T cells. Per sample, some 10^5 TCR templates were assayed. This table comes from immunoSEQ multiplex PCR, and its TCRdb copy is limited to in-frame clones, with some not included. The sample contains under 110,000 clones, 85% to 95% of which appear only once. As for this clone: Antigen: not known.

V gave up 5 bases and J gave up 5 bases; unmatched junction bases: 5. Germline assignment: CDR1 SNHLY and CDR2 FYNNEI. CDR3 length equals 14 residues. Study conclusions and caveats: About 75-97% of proliferating CD4+ or CD8+ clones had no assignable naive or memory phenotype. The study found that mappable alloreactive CD4+ clones averaged nearly 70% Treg-derived with siplizumab and under 35% in controls. Apparently more diverse than memory cells, naive T cells also seemed major alloresponse contributors.

The gene calls are TRBV2 and TRBJ1-4; TRBD1 aligns across 7 bases. Sequencing input: non-Treg CD4+ T cells sorted from blood. The receptor was derived from a human donor in good health. This CDR3 is CASSRQGRNEKLFF. CDR3 coding DNA: TGTGCCAGCAGTCGACAGGGCCGGAATGAAAAACTGTTTTTT.